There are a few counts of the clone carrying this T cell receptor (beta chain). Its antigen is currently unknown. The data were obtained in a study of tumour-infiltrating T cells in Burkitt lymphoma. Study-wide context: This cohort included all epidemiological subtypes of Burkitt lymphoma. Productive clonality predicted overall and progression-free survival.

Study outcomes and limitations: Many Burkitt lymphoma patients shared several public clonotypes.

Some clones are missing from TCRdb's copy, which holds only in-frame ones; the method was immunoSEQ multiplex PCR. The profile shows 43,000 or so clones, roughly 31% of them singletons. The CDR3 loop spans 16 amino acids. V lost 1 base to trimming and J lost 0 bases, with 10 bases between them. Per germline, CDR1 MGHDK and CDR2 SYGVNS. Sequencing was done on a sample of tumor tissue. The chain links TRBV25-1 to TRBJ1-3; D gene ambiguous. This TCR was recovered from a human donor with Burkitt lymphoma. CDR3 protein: CASSELTECSGNTIYF. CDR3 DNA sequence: TGTGCCAGCAGTGAATTAACGGAGTGCTCTGGAAACACCATATATTTT.